One and the same sample provided the 25 T cell receptor beta chains below, sequenced in a study of neurological immune-mediated disorders. In TCRdb, the 5' RACE reads were re-called with MiXCR into one record per CDR3 protein. Of fewer than 45,000 distinct CDR3 sequences listed, approximately 12% were seen once; the top ten hold about 4%. Noted time point: technical triplicate 1. The sequencing sample was made of PBMCs. The receptors were gathered from a man aged 55 to 70 with HTLV-1-associated myelopathy (HAM/TSP).

This clonotype came up many times. This chain uses TRBV10-3 with TRBJ2-5; D possibly uses TRBD1 or TRBD2 (5 bases each). The CDR3 has 17 residues. Germline loops: CDR1 ENHRY, CDR2 SYGVKD. Trimming stripped 2 bases from V and 5 bases from J, with 21 bases between. The CDR3 region is CAISERVGRAGEETQYF. The CDR3 region has the DNA TGTGCCATCAGTGAGCGTGTTGGCAGGGCTGGGGAGGAGACCCAGTACTTC.

This clonotype was seen ten or more times. CDR3 sequence reads: CSASVGKEQYF. CDR3 bases: TGCAGTGCTAGCGTAGGGAAAGAGCAGTACTTC. This chain links TRBV20-1 with TRBJ2-7; no clear D gene. The CDR3 is 11 amino acids. V lost 3 bases to trimming and J lost 7 bases, with 10 bases between them. Germline assignment: CDR1 DFQATT and CDR2 SNEGSKA (reference sequence).

This clonotype was observed many times. The chain couples TRBV15 to TRBJ1-1; weak D call: TRBD1 (6 bases). V lost 2 bases, J lost 5 bases, and 15 bases lay in between. Germline V lookup: CDR1 LNHNV, CDR2 YYDKDF (reference sequence). This CDR3 is built from 15 residues. The DNA of the CDR3 is TGTGCCACCAGCAGATATAGACCAGGGGAGACTGAAGCTTTCTTT. It yields the protein CATSRYRPGETEAFF.

In this sample, this clonotype turned up many times. This chain uses TRBV7-3 with TRBJ1-1; D unresolved. V lost 5 bases and J lost 1, with 8 bases in between. In germline, CDR1 is SGHTA, CDR2 FQGTGA. The CDR3 consists of 13 residues. CDR3 nucleotide sequence: TGTGCCAGCAGCACGGGGAGGAACACTGAAGCTTTCTTT. Protein: CASSTGRNTEAFF.

This clonotype was recorded many times. The DNA for the CDR3 is TGCGCCAGCCGCGGTGGGCAGCCGAACACTGAAGCTTTCTTT. The encoded protein is CASRGGQPNTEAFF. V and J are TRBV5-1 and TRBJ1-1; D is unclear. The CDR3 runs 14 residues. Trimming cost V 7 bases and J 1 base, with 14 bases left between them. The germline V gene encodes CDR1 SGHRS and CDR2 YFSETQ.

Turning to this clonotype: This may stem from a read error, because a much larger clone lies one nucleotide away. The V gene is TRBV29-1, the J gene TRBJ1-2; possible D gene TRBD1, 5 bases. Trimming cost V 7 bases and J 8 bases, with 8 bases left between them. Germline CDR1 is SQVTM and CDR2 is ANQGSEA. CDR3 length: 9 amino acids. The CDR3 nucleotides are TGCAGCGCTGGGGGGGGCTACACCTTC. It codes for CSAGGGYTF.

In regard to this clonotype: A much larger clone lies one base from this, so it may be a read error. The V and J genes are TRBV29-1 and TRBJ2-7; 10 bases are a match to TRBD2. CDR3 length: 13 amino acids. Germline loops: CDR1 SQVTM, CDR2 ANQGSEA. V shed 8 bases, J shed 6 bases, and the junction held 10 bases outside the gene matches. In DNA form, the CDR3 reads TGCAGCACCGGTTGGGGGACTAGCGCCGAGCAGTACTTC. Protein product: CSTGWGTSAEQYF.

This clonotype was recorded at least ten times. CDR3 region: CASTSGVLGTDTQYF. The CDR3 DNA follows: TGCGCCAGCACCTCCGGGGTTCTTGGAACAGATACGCAGTATTTT. V gene TRBV5-1 combines with J gene TRBJ2-3; perhaps TRBD2 as D (5 bases). The CDR3 covers 15 residues. The germline V gene has CDR1 SGHRS and CDR2 YFSETQ. Trimming took off 6 bases at V and 3 bases at J, with 17 bases between the two ends.

This clonotype was detected ten times or more. This chain joins TRBV10-3 and TRBJ2-7; 7 bases map to TRBD1. Trimming at V came to 4 bases and at J to 1 base, leaving 4 bases not matched to a gene. CDR3 length: 14 amino acids. Germline V gene lookup returns CDR1 ENHRY and CDR2 SYGVKD. The CDR3 loop is CAISVRDRSYEQYF. In nucleotides, the CDR3 is TGTGCCATCAGTGTGAGGGACAGATCCTACGAGCAGTACTTC.

This clonotype was seen repeatedly, ten times or more. The chain employs TRBV5-1 and TRBJ2-1; TRBD1 agrees at 9 bases. Germline CDR1 and CDR2: SGHRS and YFSETQ. The CDR3 loop spans 15 amino acids. V lost 4 bases and J lost 8; bases outside the gene matches: 10. CDR3 in amino acids: CASSPRTGEFHEQFF. The CDR3 region has the DNA TGCGCCAGCAGCCCCCGGACAGGGGAGTTTCATGAGCAGTTCTTC.

At least ten counts were recorded for this clonotype. The chain is built from TRBV7-2 and TRBJ2-5; 14 bases line up with TRBD2. Trimming at V came to 1 base and at J to 4 bases, leaving 8 bases not matched to a gene. The CDR3 sequence is 18 residues long. CDR1 and CDR2 from the germline V gene are SGHTA and FQGNSA. CDR3 in DNA: TGTGCCAGCAGCTTAGGGACTAGCGGGAGGCGGTTAGGAGAGACCCAGTACTTC. This translates into CASSLGTSGRRLGETQYF.

In this sample, this clonotype turned up many times. Germline and junction disagree at one end, which may indicate a read error. The chain couples TRBV5-6 to TRBJ2-7, with D tentatively TRBD1 (6 bases). This CDR3 is 15 amino acids long. Germline V CDR1 and CDR2: SGHDT, YYEEEE. The CDR3 sequence is CASSLLMDRGNSISF. The CDR3 coding sequence is TGTGCCAGCAGCCTTTTGATGGACAGAGGAAACAGTATCTCATTC.

This clonotype was observed many times. One end of the junction fails to match germline, which may point to a read error. The chain has TRBV7-7 and TRBJ2-2; TRBD1 matches at 8 bases. Germline V gene data show CDR1 as SSHAT and CDR2 as FNYEAQ (reference sequence). The CDR3 is made up of 15 amino acids. CDR3: CASRAGTGNTGELFF. CDR3 sequence (DNA): TGTGCTAGCAGGGCCGGGACAGGGAACACCGGGGAGCTGTTTTTT.

This clonotype has a count of ten or more. This chain joins TRBV7-2 and TRBJ2-2, with 10 bases lining up with TRBD2. CDR1 is SGHTA, CDR2 FQGNSA, per germline. This CDR3 region has 17 residues. After removal of 1 base from V and 4 bases from J, the junction contained 6 bases not matched to a gene. CDR3 protein: CASSLGLAGAATGELFF. CDR3 DNA: TGTGCCAGCAGCTTAGGCCTAGCGGGAGCTGCCACCGGGGAGCTGTTTTTT.

This clonotype was detected ten times or more. This rearrangement joins TRBV5-1 to TRBJ2-7; TRBD2 agrees at 8 bases. Germline CDR1 is SGHRS and CDR2 is YFSETQ. There are 14 residues in the CDR3. Trimming cost V 2 bases and J 2 bases; bases outside gene matches: 3. The CDR3 is CASSFGTSTYEQYF. Written as DNA, the CDR3 is TGCGCCAGCAGCTTTGGGACTAGTACCTACGAGCAGTACTTC.

About this clonotype itself: This clone may be a read error of a much larger clone one base away. This sequence joins TRBV5-5 and TRBJ2-7, with 7 bases that match TRBD1. With 0 bases clipped from V and 1 base from J, the junction kept 1 base outside the gene matches. The CDR3 is 14 amino acids. The germline V gene has CDR1 SGHKS and CDR2 YYEKEE (reference sequence). The CDR3 is CASSLEGQSYEQYF. CDR3 DNA sequence: TGTGCCAGCAGCTTGGAGGGACAGTCCTACGAGCAGTACTTC.

Ten or more counts support this clonotype. The gene calls are TRBV25-1 and TRBJ2-1; 8 bases are a match to TRBD2. V was pared by 2 bases and J by 4 bases, with 7 bases of the junction left unmatched. The CDR3 extends over 16 amino acids. Looked up from germline, CDR1 is MGHDK and CDR2 is SYGVNS. The CDR3 is CASSEASGSLYNEQFF. The CDR3, as DNA: TGTGCCAGCAGTGAAGCGAGCGGGAGCTTATACAATGAGCAGTTCTTC.

This clonotype occurred many times. The chain uses TRBV7-9 and TRBJ2-1; TRBD1 matches 8 bases. Trimming cost V 4 bases and J 6 bases; bases outside gene matches: 14. CDR1 and CDR2 (germline): SEHNR, FQNEAQ (reference sequence). The CDR3 has 17 residues. CDR3: CASSSSQRTGLRNEQFF. The CDR3 nucleotides are TGTGCCAGCAGCTCATCGCAGAGGACAGGGCTGCGCAATGAGCAGTTCTTC.

This clonotype was seen repeatedly, ten times or more. The chain employs TRBV12-3 or TRBV12-4 and TRBJ2-4; D remains unclear. The CDR3 totals 17 residues. The V gene lost 0 bases and the J gene lost 1 base, with 13 bases spanning the gap. CDR3 amino acids: CASSLAPPGRAKNIQYF. CDR3 in DNA: TGTGCCAGCAGTTTAGCGCCGCCGGGCCGGGCCAAAAACATTCAGTACTTC.

This clonotype was seen at least ten times. V usage is TRBV15 and J usage is TRBJ2-3; D is unresolved. Germline CDR1 reads LNHNV; CDR2 reads YYDKDF (reference sequence). The length of the CDR3 is 14 residues. V lost 0 bases and J 4 bases, leaving 8 bases between the germline ends. The chain's CDR3 is CATSRDQAADTQYF. For the CDR3, the DNA is TGTGCCACCAGCAGAGATCAAGCCGCAGATACGCAGTATTTT.

This clonotype has a count of ten or more. The rearrangement uses TRBV2 and TRBJ2-5, with a weak D call TRBD2 (5 bases). The ends were cut back, 0 bases at V and 1 base at J, with 9 bases in the middle. CDR1 is SNHLY, CDR2 FYNNEI, per germline. This CDR3 is built from 15 residues. The CDR3 region is CASSEARLPQETQYF. The CDR3 DNA follows: TGTGCCAGCAGTGAAGCGAGACTACCCCAAGAGACCCAGTACTTC.

Many counts were recorded for this clonotype. This sequence joins TRBV12-3 or TRBV12-4 and TRBJ1-5; D not resolved. The CDR3 runs 14 residues. The V end lost 8 bases, the J end lost 2 bases, and 13 bases lay between the germline ends. The CDR3 loop is CASGPQGRNQPQHF. Written as DNA, the CDR3 is TGTGCCAGCGGTCCTCAAGGGCGCAATCAGCCCCAGCATTTT.

This clonotype was seen ten or more times. This chain links TRBV5-1 with TRBJ2-1; tentative D call: TRBD1 (6 bases). Germline V CDR1 and CDR2: SGHRS, YFSETQ. V lost 4 bases and J lost 0, with 23 bases in between. The CDR3 runs to 19 residues. Here the CDR3 DNA reads TGCGCCAGCAGCGTACGGGACAAGCTTTTAAGGAGCTCCTACAATGAGCAGTTCTTC. It translates to CASSVRDKLLRSSYNEQFF.

This clonotype has ten or more counts. This chain links TRBV29-1 with TRBJ1-2, with 7 bases matching TRBD1. CDR3 length: 14 amino acids. J gave up 4 bases and V 1 base, and 6 bases lay outside the gene matches. Per the germline V gene, CDR1 is SQVTM and CDR2 is ANQGSEA. CDR3 sequence reads: CSVEVPGQPYGYTF. DNA for the CDR3: TGCAGCGTTGAAGTTCCGGGACAGCCCTATGGCTACACCTTC.

This clonotype was seen ten or more times. V and J are TRBV4-3 and TRBJ1-3; 10 bases fit TRBD1. CDR3 length: 18 residues. Germline V gene lookup returns CDR1 LGHNA and CDR2 YSLEER. V was pared by 3 bases and J by 4 bases, with 12 bases of the junction left unmatched. In nucleotides, the CDR3 is TGCGCCAGCAGCCAGGAAGGGACGCCGGGACAGGGGGGAAACACCATATATTTT. Translating it yields CASSQEGTPGQGGNTIYF.